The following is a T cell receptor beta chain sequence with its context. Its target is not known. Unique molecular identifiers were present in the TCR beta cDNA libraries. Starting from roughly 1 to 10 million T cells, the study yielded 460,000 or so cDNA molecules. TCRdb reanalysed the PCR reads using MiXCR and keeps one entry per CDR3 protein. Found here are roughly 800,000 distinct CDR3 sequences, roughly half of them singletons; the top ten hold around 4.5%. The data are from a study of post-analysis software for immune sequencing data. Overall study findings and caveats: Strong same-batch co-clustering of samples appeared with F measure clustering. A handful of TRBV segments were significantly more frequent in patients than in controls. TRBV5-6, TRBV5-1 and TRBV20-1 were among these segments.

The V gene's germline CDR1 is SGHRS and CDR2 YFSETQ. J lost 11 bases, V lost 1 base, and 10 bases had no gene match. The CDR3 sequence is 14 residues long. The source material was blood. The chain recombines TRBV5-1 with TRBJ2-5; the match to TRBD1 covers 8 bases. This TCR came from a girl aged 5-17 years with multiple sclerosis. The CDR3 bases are TGCGCCAGCAGCTTGCAGGGGGCCTACAATGAGCAGTACTTC. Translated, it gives CASSLQGAYNEQYF.